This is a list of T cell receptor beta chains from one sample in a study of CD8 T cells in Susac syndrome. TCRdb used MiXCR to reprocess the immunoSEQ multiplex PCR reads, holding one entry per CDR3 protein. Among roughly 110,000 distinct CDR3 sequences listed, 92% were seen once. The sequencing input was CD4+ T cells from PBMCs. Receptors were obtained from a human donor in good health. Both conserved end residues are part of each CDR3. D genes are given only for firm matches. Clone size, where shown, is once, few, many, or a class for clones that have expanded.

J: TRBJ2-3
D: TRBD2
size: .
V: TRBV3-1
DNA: TGTGCCAGCAGCCCGACTAGCGGGGGGAGGGATACGCAGTATTTT
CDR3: CASSPTSGGRDTQYF

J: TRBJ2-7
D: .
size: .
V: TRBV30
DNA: TGTGCCTGGAGCCGGATGACACAGGGCTACGAGCAGTACTTC
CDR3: CAWSRMTQGYEQYF

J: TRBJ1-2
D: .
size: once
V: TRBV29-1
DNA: TGCAGCGTTCCGGGACGCCCTAACTATGGCTACACCTTC
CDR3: CSVPGRPNYGYTF

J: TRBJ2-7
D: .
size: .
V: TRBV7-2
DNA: TGTGCCAGCAGCTTCATCGCGTACGAGCAGTACTTC
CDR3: CASSFIAYEQYF

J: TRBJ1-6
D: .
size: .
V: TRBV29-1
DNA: TGCAGCGTTGCGTCTGGGAATAATTCACCCCTCCACTTT
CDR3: CSVASGNNSPLHF

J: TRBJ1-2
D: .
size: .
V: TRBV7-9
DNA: TGTGCCAGCAGCTTATCCGCTTCGAGAGGAAGTGGTGGCTACACCTTC
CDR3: CASSLSASRGSGGYTF

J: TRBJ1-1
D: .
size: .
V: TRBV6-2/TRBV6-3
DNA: TGTGCCAGCTTCGAACGGGGAAACACTGAAGCTTTCTTT
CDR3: CASFERGNTEAFF

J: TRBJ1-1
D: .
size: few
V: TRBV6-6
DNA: TGTGCCAGCAGTTACGGGGGGCTGAACACTGAAGCTTTCTTT
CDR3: CASSYGGLNTEAFF

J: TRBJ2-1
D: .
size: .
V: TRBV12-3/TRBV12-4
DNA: TGTGCCAGCAGTTTAGCCAGGATATGGAGTGAGCAGTTCTTC
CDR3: CASSLARIWSEQFF

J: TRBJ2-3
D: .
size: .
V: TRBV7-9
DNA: TGTGCCAGCAGCTTAGAAACGGTAGGGCCCACAGATACGCAGTATTTT
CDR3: CASSLETVGPTDTQYF

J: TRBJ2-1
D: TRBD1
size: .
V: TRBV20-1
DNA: TGCAGTGCTAGAGATTTGGCCGCACAGGGGGTGCATGAGCAGTTCTTC
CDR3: CSARDLAAQGVHEQFF

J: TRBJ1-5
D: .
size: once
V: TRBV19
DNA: TGTGCCAGTAGTATAGTAGGGGCAGGAGGCAATCAGCCCCAGCATTTT
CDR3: CASSIVGAGGNQPQHF

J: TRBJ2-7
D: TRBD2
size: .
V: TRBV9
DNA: TGTGCCAGCAGCGTAGGAGGGACTAGCGTCGACGAGCAGTACTTC
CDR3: CASSVGGTSVDEQYF

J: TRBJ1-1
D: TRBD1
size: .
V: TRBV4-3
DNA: TGCGCCAGCAGCCACACCGGACAGGATGAAGCTTTCTTT
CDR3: CASSHTGQDEAFF

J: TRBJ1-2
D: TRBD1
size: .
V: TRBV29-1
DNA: TGCAGCGTTGCGCGGACAGGGGTGAACTATGGCTACACCTTC
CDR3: CSVARTGVNYGYTF

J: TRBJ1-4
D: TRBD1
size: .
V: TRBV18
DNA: TGTGCCAGCTACCGGGACAGGGGCGTAGGAGAAGGTGAAAAACTGTTTTTT
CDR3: CASYRDRGVGEGEKLFF

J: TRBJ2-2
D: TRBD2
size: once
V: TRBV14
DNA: TGTGCCAGCAGCCAGTACCTAGCGGGAGGACCCACCGGGGAGCTGTTTTTT
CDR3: CASSQYLAGGPTGELFF

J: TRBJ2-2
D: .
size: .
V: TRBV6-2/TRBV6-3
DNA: TGTGCCAGCAGTTGGGGTGGTAACACCGGGGAGCTGTTTTTT
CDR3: CASSWGGNTGELFF